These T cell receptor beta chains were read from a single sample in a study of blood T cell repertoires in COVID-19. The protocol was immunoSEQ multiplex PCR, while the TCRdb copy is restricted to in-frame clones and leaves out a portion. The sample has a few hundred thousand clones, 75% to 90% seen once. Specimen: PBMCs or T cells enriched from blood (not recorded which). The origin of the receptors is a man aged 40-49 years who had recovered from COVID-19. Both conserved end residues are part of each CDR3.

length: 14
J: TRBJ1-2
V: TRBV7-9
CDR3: CASSLGQGDYGYTF

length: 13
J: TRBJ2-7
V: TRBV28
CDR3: CASSPNLGRGQYF

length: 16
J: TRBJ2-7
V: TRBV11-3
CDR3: CASSLYQTETTYEQYF

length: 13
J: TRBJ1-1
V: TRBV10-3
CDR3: CAITRQGSAEAFF

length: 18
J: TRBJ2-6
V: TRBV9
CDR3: CASSTGGLAVSGANVLTF

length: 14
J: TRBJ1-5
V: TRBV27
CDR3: CASSFGTSNQPQHF

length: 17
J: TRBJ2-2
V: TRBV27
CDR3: CASSPTTWDRNTGELFF

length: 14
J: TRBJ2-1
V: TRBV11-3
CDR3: CASIGKSRRNEQFF

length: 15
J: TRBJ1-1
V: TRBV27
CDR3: CASINPAGQGTEAFF

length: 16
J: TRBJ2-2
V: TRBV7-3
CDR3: CASSFSSGGNTGELFF

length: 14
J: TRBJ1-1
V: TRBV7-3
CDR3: CASSLNTGGTEAFF